The T cell receptor (beta chain) described here comes from a study of T cell clusters in autoimmune cytopenias. TRB was amplified by touch-down multiplex PCR, primer pools A and B combined. TCRdb derives one entry per CDR3 protein from the multiplex PCR reads, leaving out DNA. The repertoire table contains fewer than 6,500 distinct CDR3 sequences. By frequency, this clonotype is medium-sized (0.01 to 0.1%). TRB was amplified from roughly 250 ng of peripheral blood genomic DNA per sample. The CDR3 length is 14 residues. Looked up from germline, CDR1 is MNHEY and CDR2 is SVGAGI. The data also belong to a second study, concerning T cell repertoires in aging, cancer and after chemotherapy. Per that study: In cancer patients, declining TCR diversity with age involved lost richness and lost evenness.

The chain has TRBV6-5 and TRBJ2-7; without DNA, the TCRdb call of TRBD2 cannot be checked. Input material: peripheral blood. The origin of this receptor is a human donor in good health. CDR3 loop: CASRPGGAGHEQYF.